This T cell receptor (beta chain) is from a study of post-analysis software for immune sequencing data. Study information: Clinical courses comprised relapsing-remitting, secondary progressive and progressive-relapsing multiple sclerosis. Broader study findings: Compared with controls, patients showed significantly lower normalized Chao1 diversity. Co-batched samples clustered tightly together by F measure. A few TRBV segments were significantly more frequent in patients than in controls. TRBV5-6, TRBV5-1 and TRBV20-1 were among these segments.

V was trimmed by 7 bases and J by 2 bases, leaving 14 bases between them. Germline CDR1 is MNHNY and CDR2 is SVGAGI (reference sequence). This CDR3 has 14 amino acids. Every TCR beta cDNA library bore unique molecular identifiers. The authors obtained 500,000 to 600,000 cDNA molecules from approximately 1 to 10 million T cells. One entry per CDR3 protein, called by TCRdb with MiXCR from the PCR reads. Of approximately 630,000 distinct CDR3 sequences listed, approximately 60% are singletons. Note on this clonotype: The antigen is undetermined.

The sequencing input was blood. The source of this sequence is a girl aged 2-10 years with multiple sclerosis. This rearrangement joins TRBV6-6 to TRBJ1-1; D remains unclear. CDR3: CASTLLLGNTEAFF. In DNA, the CDR3 is TGTGCCAGCACCCTCTTACTTGGAAACACTGAAGCTTTCTTT.